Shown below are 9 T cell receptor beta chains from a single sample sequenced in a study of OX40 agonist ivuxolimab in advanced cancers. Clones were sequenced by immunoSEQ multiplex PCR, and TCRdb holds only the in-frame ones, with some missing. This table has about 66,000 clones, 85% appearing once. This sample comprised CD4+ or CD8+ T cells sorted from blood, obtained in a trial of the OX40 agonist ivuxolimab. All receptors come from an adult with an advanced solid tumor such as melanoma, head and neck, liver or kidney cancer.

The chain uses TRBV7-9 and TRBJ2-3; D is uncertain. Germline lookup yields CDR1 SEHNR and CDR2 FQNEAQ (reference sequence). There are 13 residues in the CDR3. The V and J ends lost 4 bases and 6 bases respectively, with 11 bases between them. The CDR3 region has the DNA TGTGCCAGCAGCTCCACAAGTTGGGATACGCAGTATTTT. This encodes CASSSTSWDTQYF. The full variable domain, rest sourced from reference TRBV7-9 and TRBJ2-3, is DTGVSQNPRHKITKRGQNVTFRCDPISEHNRLYWYRQTLGQGPEFLTYFQNEAQLEKSRLLSDRFSAERPKGSFSTLEIQRTEQGDSAMYLCASSSTSWDTQYFGPGTRLTVL.

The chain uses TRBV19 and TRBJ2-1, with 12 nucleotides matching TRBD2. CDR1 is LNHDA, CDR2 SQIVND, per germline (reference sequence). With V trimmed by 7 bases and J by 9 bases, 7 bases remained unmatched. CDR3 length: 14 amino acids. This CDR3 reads CASTPSGRAGEQFF. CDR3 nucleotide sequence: TGTGCCAGTACACCTAGCGGGAGGGCAGGTGAGCAGTTCTTC.

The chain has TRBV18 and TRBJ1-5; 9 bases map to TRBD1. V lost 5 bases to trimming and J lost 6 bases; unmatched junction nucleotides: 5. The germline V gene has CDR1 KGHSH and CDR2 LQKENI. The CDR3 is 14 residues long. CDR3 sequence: CASSSQGAVQPQHF. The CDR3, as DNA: TGTGCCAGCTCATCACAGGGGGCGGTTCAGCCCCAGCATTTT.

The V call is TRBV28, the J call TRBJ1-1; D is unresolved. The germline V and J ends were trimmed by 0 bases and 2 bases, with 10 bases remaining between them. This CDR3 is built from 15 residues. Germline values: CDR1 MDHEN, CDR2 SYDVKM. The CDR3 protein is CASSLWTVANTEAFF. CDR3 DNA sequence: TGTGCCAGCAGTTTATGGACGGTAGCCAACACTGAAGCTTTCTTT.

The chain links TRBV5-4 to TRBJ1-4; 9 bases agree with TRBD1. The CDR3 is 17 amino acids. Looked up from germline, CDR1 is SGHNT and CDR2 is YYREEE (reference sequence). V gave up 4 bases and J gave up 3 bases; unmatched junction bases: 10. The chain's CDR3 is CASSRRTGVASNEKLFF. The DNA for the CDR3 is TGTGCCAGCAGCCGTAGGACAGGGGTGGCCTCTAATGAAAAACTGTTTTTT.

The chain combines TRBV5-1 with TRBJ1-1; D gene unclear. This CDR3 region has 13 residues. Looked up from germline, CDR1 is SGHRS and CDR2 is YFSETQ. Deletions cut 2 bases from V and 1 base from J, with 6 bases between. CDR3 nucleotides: TGCGCCAGCAGCTTCGTGGGGAACACTGAAGCTTTCTTT. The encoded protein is CASSFVGNTEAFF.

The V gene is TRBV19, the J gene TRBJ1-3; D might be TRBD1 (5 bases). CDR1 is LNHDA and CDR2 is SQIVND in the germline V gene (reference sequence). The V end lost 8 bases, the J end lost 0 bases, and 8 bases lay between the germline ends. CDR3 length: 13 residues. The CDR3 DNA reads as TGTGCCAGTTCGGACATCTCTGGAAACACCATATATTTT. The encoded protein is CASSDISGNTIYF. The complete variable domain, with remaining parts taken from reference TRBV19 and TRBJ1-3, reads DGGITQSPKYLFRKEGQNVTLSCEQNLNHDAMYWYRQDPGQGLRLIYYSQIVNDFQKGDIAEGYSVSREKKESFPLTVTSAQKNPTAFYLCASSDISGNTIYFGEGSWLTVV.

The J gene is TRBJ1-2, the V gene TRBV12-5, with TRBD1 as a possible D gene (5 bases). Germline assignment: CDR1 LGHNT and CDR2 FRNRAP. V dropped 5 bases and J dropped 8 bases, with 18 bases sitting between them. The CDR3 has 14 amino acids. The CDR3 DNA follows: TGTGCTAGTGGTCACAAGAAACAGGCCGGAGGCTACACCTTC. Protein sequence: CASGHKKQAGGYTF.

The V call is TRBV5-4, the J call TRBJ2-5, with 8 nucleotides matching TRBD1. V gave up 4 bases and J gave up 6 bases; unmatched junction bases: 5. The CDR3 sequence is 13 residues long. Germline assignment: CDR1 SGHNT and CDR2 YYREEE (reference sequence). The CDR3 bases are TGTGCCAGCAGCACCGGACAGGGCAAGACCCAGTACTTC. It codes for CASSTGQGKTQYF.